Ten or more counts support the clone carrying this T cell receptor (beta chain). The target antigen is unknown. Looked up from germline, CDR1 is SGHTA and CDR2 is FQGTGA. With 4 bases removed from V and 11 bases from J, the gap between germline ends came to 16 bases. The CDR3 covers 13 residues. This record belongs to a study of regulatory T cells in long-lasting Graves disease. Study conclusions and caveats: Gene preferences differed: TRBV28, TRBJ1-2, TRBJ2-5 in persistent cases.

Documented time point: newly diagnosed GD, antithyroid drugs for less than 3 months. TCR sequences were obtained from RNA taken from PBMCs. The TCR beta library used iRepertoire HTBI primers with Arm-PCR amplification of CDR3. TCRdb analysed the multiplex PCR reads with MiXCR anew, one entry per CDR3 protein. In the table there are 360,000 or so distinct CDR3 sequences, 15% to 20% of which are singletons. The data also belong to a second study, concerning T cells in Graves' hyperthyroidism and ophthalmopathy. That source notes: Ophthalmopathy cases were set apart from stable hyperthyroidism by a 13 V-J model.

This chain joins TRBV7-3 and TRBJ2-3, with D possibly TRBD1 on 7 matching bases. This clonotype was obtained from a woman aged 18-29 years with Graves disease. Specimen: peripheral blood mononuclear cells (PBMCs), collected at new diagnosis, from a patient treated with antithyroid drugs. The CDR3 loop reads CASSYDRAGRQYF. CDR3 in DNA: TGTGCCAGCAGCTACGACAGGGCCGGGAGGCAGTATTTT.